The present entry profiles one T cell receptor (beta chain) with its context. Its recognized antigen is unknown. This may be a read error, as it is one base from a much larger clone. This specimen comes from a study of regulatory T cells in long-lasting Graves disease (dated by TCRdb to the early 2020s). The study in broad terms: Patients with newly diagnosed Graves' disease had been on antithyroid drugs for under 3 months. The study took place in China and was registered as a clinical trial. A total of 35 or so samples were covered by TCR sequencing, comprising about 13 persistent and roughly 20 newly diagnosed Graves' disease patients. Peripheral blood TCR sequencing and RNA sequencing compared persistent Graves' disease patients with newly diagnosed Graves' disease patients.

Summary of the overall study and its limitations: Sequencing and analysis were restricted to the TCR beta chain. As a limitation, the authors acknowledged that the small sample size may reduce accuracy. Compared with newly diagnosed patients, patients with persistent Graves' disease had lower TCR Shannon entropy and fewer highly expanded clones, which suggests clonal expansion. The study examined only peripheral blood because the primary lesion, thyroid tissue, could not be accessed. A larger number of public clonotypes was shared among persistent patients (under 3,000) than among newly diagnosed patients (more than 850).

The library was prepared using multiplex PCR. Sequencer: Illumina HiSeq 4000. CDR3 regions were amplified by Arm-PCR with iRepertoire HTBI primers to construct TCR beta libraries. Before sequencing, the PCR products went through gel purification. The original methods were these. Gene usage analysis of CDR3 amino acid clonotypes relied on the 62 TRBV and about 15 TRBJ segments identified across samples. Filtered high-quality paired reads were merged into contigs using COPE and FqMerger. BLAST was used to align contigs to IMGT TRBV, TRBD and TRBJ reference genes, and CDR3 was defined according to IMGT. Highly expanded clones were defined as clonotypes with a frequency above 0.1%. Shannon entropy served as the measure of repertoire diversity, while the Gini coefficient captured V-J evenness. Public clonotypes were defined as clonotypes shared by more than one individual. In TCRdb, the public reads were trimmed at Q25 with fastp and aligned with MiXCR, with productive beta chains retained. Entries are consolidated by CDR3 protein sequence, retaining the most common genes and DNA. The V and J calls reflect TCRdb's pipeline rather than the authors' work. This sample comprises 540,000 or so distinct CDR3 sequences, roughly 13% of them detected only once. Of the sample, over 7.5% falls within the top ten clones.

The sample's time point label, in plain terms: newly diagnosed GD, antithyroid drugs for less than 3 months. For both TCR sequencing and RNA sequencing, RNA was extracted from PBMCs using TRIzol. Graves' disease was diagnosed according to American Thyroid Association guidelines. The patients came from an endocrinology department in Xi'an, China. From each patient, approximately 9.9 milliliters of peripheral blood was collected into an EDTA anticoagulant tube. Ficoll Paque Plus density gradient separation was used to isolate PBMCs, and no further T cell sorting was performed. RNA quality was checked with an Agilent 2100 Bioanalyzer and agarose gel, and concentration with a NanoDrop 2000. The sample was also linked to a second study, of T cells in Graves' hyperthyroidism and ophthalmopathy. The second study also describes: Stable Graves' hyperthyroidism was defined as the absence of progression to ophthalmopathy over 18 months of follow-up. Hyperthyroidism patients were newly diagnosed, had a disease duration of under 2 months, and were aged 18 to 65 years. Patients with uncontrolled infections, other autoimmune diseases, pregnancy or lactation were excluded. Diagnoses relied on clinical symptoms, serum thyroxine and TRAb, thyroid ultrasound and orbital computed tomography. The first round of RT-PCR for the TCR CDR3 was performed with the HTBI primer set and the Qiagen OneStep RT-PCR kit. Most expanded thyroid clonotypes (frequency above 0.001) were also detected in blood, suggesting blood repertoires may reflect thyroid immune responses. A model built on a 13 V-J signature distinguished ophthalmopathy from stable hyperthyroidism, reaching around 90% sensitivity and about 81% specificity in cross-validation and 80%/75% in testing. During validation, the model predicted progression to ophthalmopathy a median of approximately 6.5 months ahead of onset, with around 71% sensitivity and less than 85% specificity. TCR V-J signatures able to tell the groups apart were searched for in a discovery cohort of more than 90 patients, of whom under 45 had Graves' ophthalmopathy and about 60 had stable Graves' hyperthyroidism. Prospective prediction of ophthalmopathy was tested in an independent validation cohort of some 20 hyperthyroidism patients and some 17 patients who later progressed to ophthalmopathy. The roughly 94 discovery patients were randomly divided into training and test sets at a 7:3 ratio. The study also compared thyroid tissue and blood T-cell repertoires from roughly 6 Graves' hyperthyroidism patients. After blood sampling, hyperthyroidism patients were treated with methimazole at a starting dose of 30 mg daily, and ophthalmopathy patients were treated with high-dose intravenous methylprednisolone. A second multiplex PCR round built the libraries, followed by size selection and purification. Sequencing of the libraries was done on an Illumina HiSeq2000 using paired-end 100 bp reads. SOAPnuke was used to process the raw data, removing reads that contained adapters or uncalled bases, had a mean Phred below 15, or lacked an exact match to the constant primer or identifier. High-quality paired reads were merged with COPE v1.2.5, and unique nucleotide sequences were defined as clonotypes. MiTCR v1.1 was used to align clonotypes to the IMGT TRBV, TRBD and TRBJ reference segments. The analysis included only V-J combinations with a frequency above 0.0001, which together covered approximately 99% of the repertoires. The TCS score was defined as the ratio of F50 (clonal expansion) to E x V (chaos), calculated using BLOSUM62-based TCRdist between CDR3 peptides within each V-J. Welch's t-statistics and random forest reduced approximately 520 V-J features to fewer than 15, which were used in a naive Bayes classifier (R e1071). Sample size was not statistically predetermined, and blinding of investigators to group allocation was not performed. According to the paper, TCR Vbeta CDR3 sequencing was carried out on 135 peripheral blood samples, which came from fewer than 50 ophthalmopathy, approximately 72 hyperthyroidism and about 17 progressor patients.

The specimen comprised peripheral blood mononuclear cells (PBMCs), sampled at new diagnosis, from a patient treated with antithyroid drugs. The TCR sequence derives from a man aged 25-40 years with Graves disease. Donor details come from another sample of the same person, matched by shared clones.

The CDR3 reads as follows: CASRGQEETQYF. The DNA sequence is as follows: TGTGCCAGCAGGGGACAAGAAGAGACCCAGTACTTC. The chain joins TRBV6-1 to TRBJ2-5, with TRBD1 as a weak D call on 6 bases. CDR1 and CDR2, looked up from the germline V gene, are MNHNS and SASEGT. The CDR3 runs 12 residues from the cysteine to the phenylalanine. The only DNA kept is the CDR3, 36 bases in frame from the first base. The trim is 6 bases for V and 3 bases for J, with a gap of 8 bases between the germline ends.